These T cell receptor beta chains were read from a single sample in a study of blood T cell repertoires in COVID-19. TCRdb keeps only in-frame clones here, not all; method: immunoSEQ multiplex PCR. In the table there are hundreds of thousands of clones, 90% of which are singletons. The sample was PBMCs or T cells enriched from blood (not recorded which). The receptors originated from a woman aged 18-30 years with acute COVID-19. CDR3s include the opening cysteine and the closing phenylalanine or tryptophan. The D gene is left open where the match is weak. Clone size is given for some rows only: seen once, a few or many times, or a class if the clone is expanded.

once,TRBV9,TRBJ2-2,TRBD2,TGTGCCAGCAGCGTAGTGGCGGGAGCGGGCACCGGGGAGCTGTTTTTT,CASSVVAGAGTGELFF
NA,TRBV28,TRBJ1-2,NA,TGTGCCGGGTGGAGCGGACTTCTAAATGGCTACACCTTC,CAGWSGLLNGYTF
NA,TRBV9,TRBJ2-7,TRBD2,TGTGCCAGCAGCGTAGGTATAGGACTAGCGGGGTACTCCTACGAGCAGTACTTC,CASSVGIGLAGYSYEQYF
NA,TRBV9,TRBJ2-1,TRBD2,TGTGCCAGCAGCGTAAACCCTAGCGGGAGGGGGGACAATGAGCAGTTCTTC,CASSVNPSGRGDNEQFF
NA,TRBV12-3/TRBV12-4,TRBJ2-7,NA,TGTGCCAGCAGTTTTACAGAGAGAACTGAGCAGTACTTC,CASSFTERTEQYF
NA,TRBV7-2,TRBJ2-1,TRBD2,TGTGCCAGCAGCTTTAATTCCGGGACTATAATAGACAAGCAGTTCTTC,CASSFNSGTIIDKQFF
NA,TRBV7-3,TRBJ2-2,TRBD1,TGTGCCAGCAGCCGCTTCACGACAGGGAGTGCCGGGGAGCTGTTTTTT,CASSRFTTGSAGELFF
NA,TRBV5-1,TRBJ1-4,TRBD1,TGCGCCAGCAGCCAAAGGACAGGGATTAATGAAAAACTGTTTTTT,CASSQRTGINEKLFF
NA,TRBV4-2,TRBJ2-3,TRBD1,TGTGCCAGCAGCCAAGCAAGGGGGCGAAGCACAGATACGCAGTATTTT,CASSQARGRSTDTQYF
NA,TRBV21-1,TRBJ1-4,NA,TGTGCCAGCAGCGTCGCGGGACGCACTGAAAAACTGTTTTTT,CASSVAGRTEKLFF
NA,TRBV10-3,TRBJ2-7,TRBD2,TGTGCCATCAGCGCCGGCGCGGGAGGCACCTACGAGCAGTACTTC,CAISAGAGGTYEQYF
NA,TRBV5-1,TRBJ2-7,TRBD2,TGCGCCAGCAGCCCGGAGAAAAATAGCGGGCTGACCTACGAGCAGTACTTC,CASSPEKNSGLTYEQYF
NA,TRBV3-1/TRBV3-2,TRBJ1-2,TRBD1,TGTGCCAGCAGCCAAGAATACAGGGGGCATGGCTACACCTTC,CASSQEYRGHGYTF
NA,TRBV5-8,TRBJ2-5,NA,TGTGCCAGCAGCCCTGGGAGGGAACAGGGACAAGAGACCCAGTACTTC,CASSPGREQGQETQYF
NA,TRBV19,TRBJ1-1,NA,TGTGCCAGTACCGCAATCTTGGCCGGGACAAATGAAGCTTTCTTT,CASTAILAGTNEAFF
NA,TRBV27,TRBJ1-4,NA,TGTGCCAGCAGTCCCAACCCGTCAGGGGAAAAACTGTTTTTT,CASSPNPSGEKLFF
NA,TRBV7-9,TRBJ2-7,TRBD1,TGTGCCAGCAGCTCCCGACAGGGGAAAAACGAGCAGTACTTC,CASSSRQGKNEQYF
few,TRBV27,TRBJ1-1,TRBD1,TGTGCCAGCAGTAGACAGGGAAGATCAACTGAAGCTTTCTTT,CASSRQGRSTEAFF
NA,TRBV29-1,TRBJ2-1,TRBD2,TGCAGCGTTTCGACTAGCGGTTACAATGAGCAGTTCTTC,CSVSTSGYNEQFF
NA,TRBV29-1,TRBJ1-1,NA,TGCAGCGTTGGACGGGAGAACACTGAAGCTTTCTTT,CSVGRENTEAFF
once,TRBV7-9,TRBJ1-3,TRBD1,TGTGCCAGCAGCCCGGGACAGGCACGTGGAAACACCATATATTTT,CASSPGQARGNTIYF
NA,TRBV24-1,TRBJ2-5,NA,TGTGCCACCAGCGGGACTGTGGAGACCCAGTACTTC,CATSGTVETQYF
once,TRBV19,TRBJ1-4,TRBD1,TGTGCCACCAACCGACAGGGGGGTGAAAAACTGTTTTTT,CATNRQGGEKLFF
NA,TRBV7-9,TRBJ2-5,TRBD2,TGTGCCAGCAGCTCCCGGGGGGGCCGTGAGACCCAGTACTTC,CASSSRGGRETQYF
NA,TRBV5-4,TRBJ2-3,NA,TGTGCCAGCAGCGTGGGACAAGGCACAGATACGCAGTATTTT,CASSVGQGTDTQYF
NA,TRBV5-1,TRBJ2-7,NA,TGCGCCAGCAGGGTAGGGACTGTAAACTACGAGCAGTACTTC,CASRVGTVNYEQYF
NA,TRBV4-2,TRBJ2-3,TRBD2,TGTGCCAGCAGCCAAAGCGGGGGACTAGCGGGAGGCACAGATACGCAGTATTTT,CASSQSGGLAGGTDTQYF
NA,TRBV12-2,TRBJ1-5,NA,TGTGCAAGTCGCTTAGAGTGGACAGACGGCAATCAGCCCCAGCATTTT,CASRLEWTDGNQPQHF
NA,TRBV7-9,TRBJ2-2,TRBD1,TGTGCCAGCAGCTTTGGACAGGGAACCGGGGAGCTGTTTTTT,CASSFGQGTGELFF
NA,TRBV11-3,TRBJ2-7,TRBD1,TGTGCCAGCAGCTGGACAGGGGGAGGGGTCGAGCAGTACTTC,CASSWTGGGVEQYF
NA,TRBV10-3,TRBJ1-1,NA,TGTGCCATCAGGCGGGCCAGCAAGGACACTGAAGCTTTCTTT,CAIRRASKDTEAFF
NA,TRBV7-9,TRBJ2-1,NA,TGTGCCAGCAGCTCTAGACAGGACCCCAATGAGCAGTTCTTC,CASSSRQDPNEQFF
once,TRBV11-3,TRBJ2-5,NA,TGTGCCAGCAGCTTAGAAAGTGTTCGGGGGTTGAAGACCCAGTACTTC,CASSLESVRGLKTQYF
NA,TRBV9,TRBJ2-5,TRBD2,TGTGCCAGCAGCGTAGGACTAGCGGGAGAAGAGACCCAGTACTTC,CASSVGLAGEETQYF
NA,TRBV30,TRBJ1-2,TRBD1,TGTGCCTGGGTTAACAGGGGGCTTGGCTACACCTTC,CAWVNRGLGYTF
NA,TRBV18,TRBJ2-3,NA,TGTGCCAGCTCACCACAGGTTGAGGGAGTGGGCACAGATACGCAGTATTTT,CASSPQVEGVGTDTQYF
once,TRBV6-5,TRBJ1-2,NA,TGTGCCAGCAGCTTGTCCCGGGGTAACTATGGCTACACCTTC,CASSLSRGNYGYTF
once,TRBV7-3,TRBJ2-3,NA,TGTGCCAGCAGCTTAGCGGGGAGCACAGATACGCAGTATTTT,CASSLAGSTDTQYF
NA,TRBV25-1,TRBJ1-2,NA,TGTGCCAGCCGACAGTACCCTAAGGGCTACACCTTC,CASRQYPKGYTF
NA,TRBV28,TRBJ1-2,TRBD1,TGTGCCAGCACCTGGGGACAGGGACACTATGGCTACACCTTC,CASTWGQGHYGYTF
NA,TRBV7-3,TRBJ2-3,TRBD2,TGTGCCAGCAGCCGCCGGACTAGCGGGAGAGCAGATACGCAGTATTTT,CASSRRTSGRADTQYF
NA,TRBV7-9,TRBJ1-2,TRBD1,TGTGCCAGCAGCCCCCCGACAGGGTACGGCTACACCTTC,CASSPPTGYGYTF
NA,TRBV19,TRBJ2-3,TRBD1,TGTGCCAGTAGTACCCGGGACAGTCACACAGATACGCAGTATTTT,CASSTRDSHTDTQYF
NA,TRBV11-2,TRBJ2-1,NA,TGTGCCAGCAGCTTCCGAGCCCAGGGGATTGGAATCTTC,CASSFRAQGIGIF
NA,TRBV15,TRBJ2-5,NA,TGTGCCACCAGCAGAGACCTGAACTCCGGGGTCAGCACGGAGACCCAGTACTTC,CATSRDLNSGVSTETQYF
NA,TRBV28,TRBJ2-3,TRBD2,TGTGCCAGCAGTCTTTCTAGCGGACTTCAAACAGATACGCAGTATTTT,CASSLSSGLQTDTQYF
NA,TRBV5-8,TRBJ2-7,TRBD1,TGTGCCAGCAGCTTGTACCGGGACAGGGGCTACGAGCAGTACTTC,CASSLYRDRGYEQYF
NA,TRBV5-4,TRBJ2-3,TRBD1,TGTGCCAGCAGCCCAGGGGGCACACCAGCAACAGATACGCAGTATTTT,CASSPGGTPATDTQYF
NA,TRBV6-4,TRBJ2-3,NA,TGTGCCACCGGTGGCGGCTCTAGCACAGATACGCAGTATTTT,CATGGGSSTDTQYF
NA,TRBV19,TRBJ2-6,NA,TGTGCCAGTACGAGGGGGATAGCCTCCTCTGGGGCCAACGTCCTGACTTTC,CASTRGIASSGANVLTF
NA,TRBV24-1,TRBJ1-2,NA,TGTGCCACCAGTGAGGGGGCCTATGGCTACACCTTC,CATSEGAYGYTF
NA,TRBV7-9,TRBJ1-6,TRBD1,TGTGCCAGCAGCTCCCCCGGGACAGGGCGGAATTCACCCCTCCACTTT,CASSSPGTGRNSPLHF
NA,TRBV5-1,TRBJ2-7,NA,TGCGCCAGCAGCTTTAGAGGGCAGGGGACCGAGGACGAGCAGTACTTC,CASSFRGQGTEDEQYF
NA,TRBV19,TRBJ1-1,NA,TGTGCCAGTTCCCACTTCGGGGTCGGAGGCACTGAAGCTTTCTTT,CASSHFGVGGTEAFF
NA,TRBV7-8,TRBJ2-1,TRBD2,TGTGCCAGCAGCCGGAAAGGACTAGCGGGAGGGCCAGGTGAGCAGTTCTTC,CASSRKGLAGGPGEQFF
NA,TRBV6-5,TRBJ1-6,TRBD1,TGTGCCAGCAGCCCCAGACAGGGGGCGCGGTCACCCCTCCACTTT,CASSPRQGARSPLHF
NA,TRBV9,TRBJ1-2,TRBD1,TGTGCCAGCAGCGCGACAGGGCTTAACTATGGCTACACCTTC,CASSATGLNYGYTF
NA,TRBV6-5,TRBJ1-4,TRBD1,TGTGCCAGCAGCCGGACAGGAGTTAATGAAAAACTGTTTTTT,CASSRTGVNEKLFF
NA,TRBV5-1,TRBJ2-3,TRBD2,TGCGCCAGCAGCACAGAGCGGGAGACGCCAATCACAGATACGCAGTATTTT,CASSTERETPITDTQYF